The 10 T cell receptor beta chains below all came from one sample that was sequenced in a study of T cells in localized non-small cell lung cancer. The protocol was immunoSEQ multiplex PCR, while the TCRdb copy is restricted to in-frame clones and leaves out a portion. The profile covers about 61,000 clones, with 70% to 90% appearing a single time and 22% taken by the ten largest. Sample: peripheral blood, taken before any cancer treatment. The receptors here all came from a man aged 35-75 years with stage I squamous cell lung carcinoma.

This chain joins TRBV18 and TRBJ2-6; D gene unclear. The CDR3 length is 16 residues. Germline CDR1 and CDR2: KGHSH and LQKENI. The ends were cut back, 3 bases at V and 0 bases at J, with 9 bases in the middle. CDR3 in amino acids: CASSPPERSGANVLTF. The CDR3 DNA follows: TGTGCCAGCTCACCCCCTGAGCGCTCTGGGGCCAACGTCCTGACTTTC.

This clone was counted once. The chain has TRBV30 and TRBJ2-7; D unresolved. The germline V gene encodes CDR1 GTSNPN and CDR2 SVGIG (reference sequence). V was trimmed by 3 bases and J by 2 bases, leaving 11 bases between them. The CDR3 is made up of 13 amino acids. CDR3 coding DNA: TGTGCCTGGAGCTTAGGGAATCCCTACGAGCAGTACTTC. It encodes CAWSLGNPYEQYF.

V is TRBV5-4 and J is TRBJ2-1; TRBD1 matches 8 bases. The CDR3 totals 16 residues. The V and J ends lost 0 bases and 4 bases, in that order; junction bases with no gene match: 6. CDR1 SGHNT and CDR2 YYREEE come from the germline V gene (reference sequence). DNA of the CDR3: TGTGCCAGCAGCTTGGCGGCCGGACAGGGATACAATGAGCAGTTCTTC. It translates to CASSLAAGQGYNEQFF.

The chain couples TRBV15 to TRBJ1-1; D is perhaps TRBD1 (5 bases). The V gene lost 6 bases and the J gene lost 1 base, with 12 bases spanning the gap. The V gene's germline CDR1 is LNHNV and CDR2 YYDKDF (reference sequence). This CDR3 comprises 14 residues. CDR3 loop: CATSRPGRNTEAFF. CDR3 DNA sequence: TGTGCCACCAGTAGGCCAGGGCGGAACACTGAAGCTTTCTTT. Full variable domain (outside the CDR3, taken from reference TRBV15 and TRBJ1-1): DAMVIQNPRYQVTQFGKPVTLSCSQTLNHNVMYWYQQKSSQAPKLLFHYYDKDFNNEADTPDNFQSRRPNTSFCFLDIRSPGLGDTAMYLCATSRPGRNTEAFFGQGTRLTVV.

The rearrangement joins TRBV6-6 to TRBJ2-6, with D tentatively TRBD1 (5 bases). The CDR3 has 16 amino acids. Germline V gives CDR1 MNHNY, CDR2 SVGAGI (reference sequence). Trimming left V 6 bases short and J 0 bases short, with 12 bases between. The CDR3 DNA reads as TGTGCCAGCAGATCCCCCAGGGACTCTGGGGCCAACGTCCTGACTTTC. Residues: CASRSPRDSGANVLTF.

This chain joins TRBV2 and TRBJ2-1, with TRBD2 identical over 8 bases. The V gene's germline CDR1 is SNHLY and CDR2 FYNNEI. J gave up 3 bases and V 8 bases, and 9 bases lay outside the gene matches. The CDR3 runs 15 residues. The CDR3 protein is CASSSPAGVYNEQFF. CDR3 sequence (DNA): TGTGCCAGCTCCTCTCCAGCGGGAGTCTACAATGAGCAGTTCTTC.

V gene TRBV14 combines with J gene TRBJ2-1; TRBD2 might be the D (6 bases). There are 17 residues in the CDR3. Germline V gives CDR1 SGHDN, CDR2 FVKESK. With 3 bases removed from V and 0 bases from J, the gap between germline ends came to 15 bases. CDR3 sequence reads: CASSQLSGLSSYNEQFF. The CDR3, as DNA: TGTGCCAGCAGCCAGCTTAGCGGACTGAGCTCCTACAATGAGCAGTTCTTC.

A single count supports this clone. The rearrangement links TRBV19 to TRBJ1-1; 7 bases agree with TRBD1. J lost 1 base, V lost 7 bases, and 3 bases had no gene match. CDR1 LNHDA and CDR2 SQIVND come from the germline V gene (reference sequence). The CDR3 is 13 residues long. The CDR3 region has the DNA TGTGCCAGTACCCAGGGGGGGAACACTGAAGCTTTCTTT. It yields the protein CASTQGGNTEAFF.

The chain couples TRBV5-6 to TRBJ2-7, with D unresolved. V was shortened by 4 bases and J by 3 bases, with 20 bases between the two germline ends. The CDR3 is 16 residues long. The germline V gene has CDR1 SGHDT and CDR2 YYEEEE. CDR3 protein: CASSPRFGPNNYEQYF. DNA for the CDR3: TGTGCCAGCAGCCCCCGGTTCGGCCCGAACAACTACGAGCAGTACTTC.

J is TRBJ1-2 and V is TRBV19; 8 positions agree with TRBD1. With 3 bases clipped from V and 2 bases from J, the junction kept 2 bases outside the gene matches. Germline V gene sequence: CDR1 LNHDA, CDR2 SQIVND (reference sequence). The CDR3 runs 14 residues. The CDR3 bases are TGTGCCAGTAGTATTCAGGGGGCGAACTATGGCTACACCTTC. Translation: CASSIQGANYGYTF.